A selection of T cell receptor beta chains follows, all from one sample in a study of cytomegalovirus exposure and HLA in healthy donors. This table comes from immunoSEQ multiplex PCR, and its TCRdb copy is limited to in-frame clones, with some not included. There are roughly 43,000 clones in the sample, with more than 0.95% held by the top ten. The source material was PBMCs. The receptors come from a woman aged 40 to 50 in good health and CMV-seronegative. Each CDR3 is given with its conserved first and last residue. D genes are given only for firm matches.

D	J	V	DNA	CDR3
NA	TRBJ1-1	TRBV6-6	TGTGCCAGCAGCCCTCGAGGGGGAACTGAAGCTTTCTTT	CASSPRGGTEAFF
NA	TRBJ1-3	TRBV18	TGTGCCAGCTCACAGGACAGACGCACCATATATTTT	CASSQDRRTIYF
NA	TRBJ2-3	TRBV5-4	TGTGCCAGCAGCCCTGACTCCCTACAGGTGCCGCAGTATTTT	CASSPDSLQVPQYF
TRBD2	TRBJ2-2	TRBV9	TGTGCCAGCTCCTACGGGAGGGCCGCCGGGGAGCTGTTTTTT	CASSYGRAAGELFF
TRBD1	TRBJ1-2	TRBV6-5	TGTGCCAGCAGTTACTCGGCGGCAGGGGGTAAAGGCTACACCTTC	CASSYSAAGGKGYTF
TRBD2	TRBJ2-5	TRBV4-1	TGCGCCAGCAGCCAAGCCGGACTAGCGGCAGAGACCCAGTACTTC	CASSQAGLAAETQYF
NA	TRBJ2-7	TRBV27	TGTGCCAGCAGTTTAATAGCCGGGAACTACGAGCAGTACTTC	CASSLIAGNYEQYF
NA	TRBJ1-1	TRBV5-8	TGTGCCAGCAGCTTGTTTATCCAGAAGAACACTGAAGCTTTCTTT	CASSLFIQKNTEAFF
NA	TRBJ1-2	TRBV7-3	TGTGCCAGCAGCACCCAATCGGGATTAGGCTACACCTTC	CASSTQSGLGYTF
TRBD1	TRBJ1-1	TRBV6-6	TGTGCCAGCAGTTACCCCGGGACAGTCGGCACTGAAGCTTTCTTT	CASSYPGTVGTEAFF
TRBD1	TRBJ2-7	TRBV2	TGTGCCAGCAACCCAAGGACAGGGGGCAGTGAGCAGTACTTC	CASNPRTGGSEQYF
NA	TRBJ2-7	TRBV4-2	TGTGCCAGCAGCCACGAGAAGACCTACGAGCAGTACTTC	CASSHEKTYEQYF
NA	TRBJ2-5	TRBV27	TGTGCCAGCCGTAGGGGAACGGGAGTACAAGAGACCCAGTACTTC	CASRRGTGVQETQYF
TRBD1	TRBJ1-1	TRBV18	TGTGCCAGCTCACTACAAGCAGGGGGCTGGCGCACTGAAGCTTTCTTT	CASSLQAGGWRTEAFF
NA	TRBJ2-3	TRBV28	TGTGCCAGCAGTACAAGATTAGATACGCAGTATTTT	CASSTRLDTQYF
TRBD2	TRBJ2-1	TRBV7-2	TGTGCCAGCAGCCCTCGGGCAGCGGGAGTGTCCAATGAGCAGTTCTTC	CASSPRAAGVSNEQFF
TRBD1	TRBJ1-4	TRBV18	TGTGCCAGCTCACCACAGAGACAGGGAAATGAAAAACTGTTTTTT	CASSPQRQGNEKLFF
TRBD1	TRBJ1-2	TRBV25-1	TGTGCCAGCAGTGGGAGGACAGGGGCTAGCGGCTACACCTTC	CASSGRTGASGYTF
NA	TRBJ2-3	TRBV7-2	TGTGCCAGCAGCTTAGCGCGACACACAGATACGCAGTATTTT	CASSLARHTDTQYF
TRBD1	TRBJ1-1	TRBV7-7	TGTGCCAGCAGCTTAGTTCCCCCCGGGACAGGGGAAATGAACACTGAAGCTTTCTTT	CASSLVPPGTGEMNTEAFF
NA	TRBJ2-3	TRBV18	TGTGCCAGCTCACCACCGGGCGGACTTTCCACAGATACGCAGTATTTT	CASSPPGGLSTDTQYF
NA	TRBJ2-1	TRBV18	TGTGCCAGCTCCCACCAGTCTTCCGGGACTTCTAGCTCCTACAATGAGCAGTTCTTC	CASSHQSSGTSSSYNEQFF
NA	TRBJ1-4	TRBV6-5	TGTGCCAGCAAAACAGGGCACGATGAAAAACTGTTTTTT	CASKTGHDEKLFF
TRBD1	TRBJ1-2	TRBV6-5	TGTGCCAGCAGTTACGCGGGACAGGGGAACTATGGCTACACCTTC	CASSYAGQGNYGYTF
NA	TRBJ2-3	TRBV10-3	TGTGCGAGCACCCGAGGACAAGGCACAGATACGCAGTATTTT	CASTRGQGTDTQYF
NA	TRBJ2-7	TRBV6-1	TGTGCCAGCAGTGGGGGTTGGGGGCGTTACGAGCAGTACTTC	CASSGGWGRYEQYF
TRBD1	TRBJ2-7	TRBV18	TGTGCCAGCGCGACAGGGCGCCCCTACGAGCAGTACTTC	CASATGRPYEQYF
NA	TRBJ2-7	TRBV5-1	TGCGCCAGCAGCTCTGAGGGGATGAGCGGGTCCCGAGGTGGCGAGCAGTACTTC	CASSSEGMSGSRGGEQYF
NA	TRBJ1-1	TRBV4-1	TGCGCCAGCAGCCCCCCGAGGCAGGGGAACACTGAAGCTTTCTTT	CASSPPRQGNTEAFF